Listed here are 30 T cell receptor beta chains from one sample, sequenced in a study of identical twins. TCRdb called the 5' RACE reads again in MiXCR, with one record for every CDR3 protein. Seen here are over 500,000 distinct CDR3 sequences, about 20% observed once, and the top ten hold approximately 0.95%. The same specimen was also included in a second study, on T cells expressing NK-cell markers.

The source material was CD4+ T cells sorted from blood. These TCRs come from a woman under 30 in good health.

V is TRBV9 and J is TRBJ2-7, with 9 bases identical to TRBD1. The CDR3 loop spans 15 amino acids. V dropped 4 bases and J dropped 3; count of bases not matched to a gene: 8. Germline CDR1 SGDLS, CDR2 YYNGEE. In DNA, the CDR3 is TGTGCCAGCAGCCTCCTTACAGGGGGCATCTACGAGCAGTACTTC. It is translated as CASSLLTGGIYEQYF.

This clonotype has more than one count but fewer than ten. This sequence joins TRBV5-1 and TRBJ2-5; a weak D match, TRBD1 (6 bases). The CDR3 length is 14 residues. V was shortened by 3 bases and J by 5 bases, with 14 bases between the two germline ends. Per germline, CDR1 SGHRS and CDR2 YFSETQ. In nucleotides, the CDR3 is TGCGCCAGCAGCTCCCTACAGGGTCTGGAGACCCAGTACTTC. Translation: CASSSLQGLETQYF.

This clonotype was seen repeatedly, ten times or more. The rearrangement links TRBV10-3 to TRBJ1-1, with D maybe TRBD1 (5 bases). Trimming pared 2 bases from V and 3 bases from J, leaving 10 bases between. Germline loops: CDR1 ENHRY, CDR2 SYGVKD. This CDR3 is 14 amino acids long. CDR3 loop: CAISERGTDTEAFF. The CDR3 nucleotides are TGTGCCATCAGTGAGAGGGGTACAGACACTGAAGCTTTCTTT.

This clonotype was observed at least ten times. CDR3 region: CASRRTGSSDTQYF. CDR3 sequence (DNA): TGTGCCAGCAGAAGGACAGGGAGTTCAGATACGCAGTATTTT. J is TRBJ2-3 and V is TRBV6-1, with TRBD1 identical over 8 bases. Looked up from germline, CDR1 is MNHNS and CDR2 is SASEGT. CDR3 length: 14 amino acids. The ends lost 6 bases at V and 4 bases at J; junction bases unmatched: 6.

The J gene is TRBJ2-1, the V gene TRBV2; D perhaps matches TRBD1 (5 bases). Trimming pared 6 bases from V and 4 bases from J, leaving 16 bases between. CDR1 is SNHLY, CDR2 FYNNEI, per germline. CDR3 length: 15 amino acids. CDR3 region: CASSELTTAYNEQFF. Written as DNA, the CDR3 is TGTGCCAGCAGCGAGTTGACGACAGCTTACAATGAGCAGTTCTTC.

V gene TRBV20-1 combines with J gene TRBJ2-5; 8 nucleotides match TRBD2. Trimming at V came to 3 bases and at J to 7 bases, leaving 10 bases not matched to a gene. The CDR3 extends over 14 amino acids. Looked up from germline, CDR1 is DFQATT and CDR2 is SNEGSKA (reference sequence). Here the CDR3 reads CSASQREYHRTQYF. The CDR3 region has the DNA TGCAGTGCTAGTCAGCGGGAGTACCATAGGACCCAGTACTTC.

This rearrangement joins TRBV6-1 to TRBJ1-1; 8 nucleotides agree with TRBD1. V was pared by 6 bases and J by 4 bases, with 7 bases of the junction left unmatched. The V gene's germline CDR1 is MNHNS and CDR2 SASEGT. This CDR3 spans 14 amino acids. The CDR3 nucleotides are TGTGCCAGCAGGACAGGGGAGTGGTCCACTGAAGCTTTCTTT. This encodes CASRTGEWSTEAFF.

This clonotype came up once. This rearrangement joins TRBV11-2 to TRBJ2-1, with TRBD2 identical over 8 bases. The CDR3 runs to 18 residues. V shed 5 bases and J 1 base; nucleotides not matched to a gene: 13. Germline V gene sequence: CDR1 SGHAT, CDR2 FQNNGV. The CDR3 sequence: CASSPGGGLAGSYNEQFF. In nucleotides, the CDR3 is TGTGCCAGCAGCCCGGGCGGCGGTCTAGCGGGTTCCTACAATGAGCAGTTCTTC. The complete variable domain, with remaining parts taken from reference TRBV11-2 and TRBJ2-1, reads EAGVAQSPRYKIIEKRQSVAFWCNPISGHATLYWYQQILGQGPKLLIQFQNNGVVDDSQLPKDRFSAERLKGVDSTLKIQPAKLEDSAVYLCASSPGGGLAGSYNEQFFGPGTRLTVL.

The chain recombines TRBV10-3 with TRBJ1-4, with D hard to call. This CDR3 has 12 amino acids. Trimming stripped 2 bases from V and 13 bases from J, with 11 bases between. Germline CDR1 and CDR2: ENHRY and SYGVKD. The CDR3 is CAISEGSTRLFF. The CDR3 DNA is TGTGCCATCAGTGAGGGGTCGACAAGACTGTTTTTT.

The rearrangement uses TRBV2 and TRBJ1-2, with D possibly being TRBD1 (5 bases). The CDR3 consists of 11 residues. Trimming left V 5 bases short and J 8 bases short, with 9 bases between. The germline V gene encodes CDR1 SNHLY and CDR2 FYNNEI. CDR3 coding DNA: TGTGCCAGCAGTAGAGGGGTCGGCTACACCTTC. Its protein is CASSRGVGYTF. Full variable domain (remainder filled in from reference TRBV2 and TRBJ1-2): EPEVTQTPSHQVTQMGQEVILRCVPISNHLYFYWYRQILGQKVEFLVSFYNNEISEKSEIFDDQFSVERPDGSNFTLKIRSTKLEDSAMYFCASSRGVGYTFGSGTRLTVV.

The chain's CDR3 is CAISNSQRQETQYF. In DNA, the CDR3 is TGTGCCATCAGTAACTCGCAGAGACAAGAGACCCAGTACTTC. This rearrangement joins TRBV10-3 to TRBJ2-5; D remains unclear. The CDR3 loop spans 14 amino acids. Germline values: CDR1 ENHRY, CDR2 SYGVKD. V was pared by 5 bases and J by 2 bases, with 12 bases between.

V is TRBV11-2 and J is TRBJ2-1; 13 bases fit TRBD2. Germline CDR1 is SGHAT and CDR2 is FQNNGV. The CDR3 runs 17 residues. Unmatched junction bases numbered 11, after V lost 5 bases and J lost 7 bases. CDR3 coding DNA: TGTGCCAGCAGCCCTTGGACTAGCGGGGGTGGGTCGAATGAGCAGTTCTTC. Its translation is CASSPWTSGGGSNEQFF.

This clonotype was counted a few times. CDR3: CASSQVDRLNTEAFF. Written as DNA, the CDR3 is TGCGCCAGCAGCCAGGTTGACAGGTTGAACACTGAAGCTTTCTTT. The chain couples TRBV5-1 to TRBJ1-1, with D maybe TRBD1 (6 bases). The CDR3 is 15 amino acids. Looked up from germline, CDR1 is SGHRS and CDR2 is YFSETQ. V lost 4 bases, J lost 0 bases, and 13 bases lay in between.

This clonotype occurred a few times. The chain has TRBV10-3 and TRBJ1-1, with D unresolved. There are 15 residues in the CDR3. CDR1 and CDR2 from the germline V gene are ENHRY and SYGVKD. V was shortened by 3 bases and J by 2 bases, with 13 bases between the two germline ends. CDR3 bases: TGTGCCATCAGTGACAGGCGGTCGTTTAACACTGAAGCTTTCTTT. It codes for CAISDRRSFNTEAFF.

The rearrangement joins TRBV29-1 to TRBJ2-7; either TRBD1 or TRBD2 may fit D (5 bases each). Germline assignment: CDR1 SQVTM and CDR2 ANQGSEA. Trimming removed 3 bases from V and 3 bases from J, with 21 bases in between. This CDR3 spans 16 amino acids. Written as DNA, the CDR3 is TGCAGCGTTGAGATCCCGGGACCCGAAAGGAACTACGAGCAGTACTTC. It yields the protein CSVEIPGPERNYEQYF.

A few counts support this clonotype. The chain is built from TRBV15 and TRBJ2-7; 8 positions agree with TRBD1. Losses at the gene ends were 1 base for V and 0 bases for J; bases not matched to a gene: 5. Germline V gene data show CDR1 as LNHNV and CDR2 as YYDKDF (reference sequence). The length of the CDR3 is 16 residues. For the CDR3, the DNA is TGTGCCACCAGCAGAGTTCCGACAGGGGCCTCCTACGAGCAGTACTTC. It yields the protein CATSRVPTGASYEQYF. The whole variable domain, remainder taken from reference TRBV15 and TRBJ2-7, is DAMVIQNPRYQVTQFGKPVTLSCSQTLNHNVMYWYQQKSSQAPKLLFHYYDKDFNNEADTPDNFQSRRPNTSFCFLDIRSPGLGDTAMYLCATSRVPTGASYEQYFGPGTRLTVT.

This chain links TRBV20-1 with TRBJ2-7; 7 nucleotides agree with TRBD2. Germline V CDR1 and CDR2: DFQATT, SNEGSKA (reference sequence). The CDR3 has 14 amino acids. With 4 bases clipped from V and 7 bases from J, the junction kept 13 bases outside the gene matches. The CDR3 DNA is TGCAGTGCTACCACCGGGACTACTCAGCGGGAGCAGTACTTC. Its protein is CSATTGTTQREQYF.

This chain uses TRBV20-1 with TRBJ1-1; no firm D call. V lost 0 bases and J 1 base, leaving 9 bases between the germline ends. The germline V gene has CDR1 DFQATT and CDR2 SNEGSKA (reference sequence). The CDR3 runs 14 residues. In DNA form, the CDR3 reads TGCAGTGCTAGAGAAGGGCCCCCGAACACTGAAGCTTTCTTT. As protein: CSAREGPPNTEAFF.

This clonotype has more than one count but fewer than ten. CDR3 sequence: CSRSGGPSHEQFF. CDR3 DNA sequence: TGCAGTAGAAGCGGGGGGCCCTCCCATGAGCAGTTCTTC. This chain uses TRBV20-1 with TRBJ2-1; 9 bases agree with TRBD2. The CDR3 totals 13 residues. Germline V gene lookup returns CDR1 DFQATT and CDR2 SNEGSKA (reference sequence). The V segment lost 8 bases and the J segment 8 bases; nucleotides outside the gene matches: 10.

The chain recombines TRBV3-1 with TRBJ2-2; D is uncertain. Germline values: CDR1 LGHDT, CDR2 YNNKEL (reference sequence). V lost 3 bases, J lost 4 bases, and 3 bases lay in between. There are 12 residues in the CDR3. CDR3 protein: CASSHFTGELFF. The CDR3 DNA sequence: TGTGCCAGCAGCCACTTCACCGGGGAGCTGTTTTTT.

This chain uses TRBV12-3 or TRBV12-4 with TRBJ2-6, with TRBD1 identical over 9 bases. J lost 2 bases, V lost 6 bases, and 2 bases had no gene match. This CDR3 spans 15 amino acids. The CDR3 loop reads CASRRQGAGANVLTF. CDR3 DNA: TGTGCCAGCAGGAGACAGGGGGCTGGGGCCAACGTCCTGACTTTC.

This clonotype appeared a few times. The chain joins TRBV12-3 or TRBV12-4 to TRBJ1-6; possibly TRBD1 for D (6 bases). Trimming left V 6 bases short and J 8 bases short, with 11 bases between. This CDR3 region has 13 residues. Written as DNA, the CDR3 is TGTGCCAGCAGCGACAGGTCTTATTCACCCCTCCACTTT. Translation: CASSDRSYSPLHF.

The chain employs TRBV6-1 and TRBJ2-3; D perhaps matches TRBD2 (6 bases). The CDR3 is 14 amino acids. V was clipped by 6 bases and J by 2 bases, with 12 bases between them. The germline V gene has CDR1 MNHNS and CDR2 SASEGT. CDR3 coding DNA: TGTGCCAGCAGCAGGCCGGGGGTCACAGATACGCAGTATTTT. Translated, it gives CASSRPGVTDTQYF.

CDR3 DNA: TGCAGTGCTACGGTTCCTACCGGGGCCACAGATACGCAGTATTTT. This encodes CSATVPTGATDTQYF. The V and J genes are TRBV20-1 and TRBJ2-3; either TRBD1 or TRBD2 may supply D (5 bases each). There are 15 residues in the CDR3. The V end was cut by 4 bases, the J end by 2 bases, with 16 bases between. Looked up from germline, CDR1 is DFQATT and CDR2 is SNEGSKA (reference sequence).

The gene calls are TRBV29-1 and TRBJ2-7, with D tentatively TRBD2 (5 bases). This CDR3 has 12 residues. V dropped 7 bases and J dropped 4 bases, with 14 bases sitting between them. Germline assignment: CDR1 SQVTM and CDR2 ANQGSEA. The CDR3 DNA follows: TGCAGCGCAAGGAATAGCGTATACGAGCAGTACTTC. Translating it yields CSARNSVYEQYF.

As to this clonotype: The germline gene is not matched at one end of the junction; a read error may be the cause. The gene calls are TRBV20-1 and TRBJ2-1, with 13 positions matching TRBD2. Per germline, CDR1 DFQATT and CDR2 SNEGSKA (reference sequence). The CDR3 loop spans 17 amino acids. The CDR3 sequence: CCASSLTSGRSYVEQFF. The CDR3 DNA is TGCTGTGCTAGTTCCTTGACTAGCGGGAGGTCTTACGTTGAGCAGTTCTTC.

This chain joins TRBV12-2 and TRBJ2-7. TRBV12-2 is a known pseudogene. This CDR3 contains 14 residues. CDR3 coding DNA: TGTGCAAGTCGCCCAAGCGGGAGGGCCTACGAGCAGTACTTC. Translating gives CASRPSGRAYEQYF.

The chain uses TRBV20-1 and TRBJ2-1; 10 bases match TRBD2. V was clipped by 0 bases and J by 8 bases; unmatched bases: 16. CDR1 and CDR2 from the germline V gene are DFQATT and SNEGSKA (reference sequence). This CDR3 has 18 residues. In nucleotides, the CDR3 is TGCAGTGCTAGAGATTGGATACGGTCAGCGGGAGGGCCCGATGAGCAGTTCTTC. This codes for CSARDWIRSAGGPDEQFF.

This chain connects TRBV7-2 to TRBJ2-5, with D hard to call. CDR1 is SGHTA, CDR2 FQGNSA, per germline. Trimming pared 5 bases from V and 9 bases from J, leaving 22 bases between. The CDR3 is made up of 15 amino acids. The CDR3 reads CASSPESWGAWAQYF. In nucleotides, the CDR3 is TGTGCCAGCAGCCCGGAGAGTTGGGGTGCATGGGCCCAGTACTTC. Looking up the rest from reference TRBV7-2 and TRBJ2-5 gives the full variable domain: GAGVSQSPSNKVTEKGKDVELRCDPISGHTALYWYRQSLGQGLEFLIYFQGNSAPDKSGLPSDRFSAERTGGSVSTLTIQRTQQEDSAVYLCASSPESWGAWAQYFGPGTRLLVL.

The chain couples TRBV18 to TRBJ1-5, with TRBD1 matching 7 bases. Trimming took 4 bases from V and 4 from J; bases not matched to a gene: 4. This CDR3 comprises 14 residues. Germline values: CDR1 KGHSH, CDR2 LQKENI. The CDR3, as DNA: TGTGCCAGCTCACGGGAACAGGGGAATCAGCCCCAGCATTTT. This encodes CASSREQGNQPQHF.